The 26 T cell receptor beta chains presented below share a single source sample, sequenced in a study of blood T cell repertoires in COVID-19. The method was immunoSEQ multiplex PCR; TCRdb's version includes in-frame clones alone and lacks a portion of them. The table records 130,000 to 150,000 clones, roughly 84% of them present only once. Sequenced material: PBMCs or T cells enriched from blood (not recorded which). These TCRs come from a woman in her forties or fifties who had been exposed to COVID-19.

A single count supports this clone. The junction does not match germline at one end; this may be a read error. The chain employs TRBV7-8 and TRBJ2-3; tentatively, D is TRBD1 (5 bases). Germline V gene lookup returns CDR1 SGHVS and CDR2 FQNEAQ. The CDR3 is made up of 14 amino acids. Written as DNA, the CDR3 is TGTGCCAGCAGCCTCAGGGCCAGCAGAGATACGCAGTATTTT. This translates into CASSLRASRDTQYF.

J is TRBJ2-3 and V is TRBV5-8; a possible D gene is TRBD1 (6 bases). The V gene lost 0 bases and the J gene lost 0 bases, with 8 bases spanning the gap. Per the germline V gene, CDR1 is SGHTS and CDR2 is YDEGEE. The CDR3 covers 15 residues. DNA of the CDR3: TGTGCCAGCAGCTTGGGGACAGATAGCACAGATACGCAGTATTTT. Its protein product is CASSLGTDSTDTQYF.

The CDR3 DNA reads as TGTGCCAGCAGCCAAGCGATGGGGGCTGGGGGCTACACCTTC. This encodes CASSQAMGAGGYTF. This chain uses TRBV3-1 (or the pseudogene TRBV3-2) with TRBJ1-2; a possible D gene is TRBD1 (6 bases). The germline V gene encodes CDR1 LGHDT and CDR2 YNNKEL (reference sequence). This CDR3 contains 14 residues. The germline V and J ends were trimmed by 1 base and 8 bases, with 14 bases remaining between them.

The V and J genes are TRBV2 and TRBJ2-7; D might be TRBD2 (5 bases). Germline values: CDR1 SNHLY, CDR2 FYNNEI. Trimming stripped 7 bases from V and 5 bases from J, with 12 bases between. The CDR3 is 12 residues long. The CDR3 region has the DNA TGTGCCAGCACCCCCGAGGGCCACGAGCAGTACTTC. Residues: CASTPEGHEQYF.

The chain employs TRBV2 and TRBJ1-2; D gene uncertain. Trimming took 4 bases from V and 2 from J, leaving 11 bases between them. The length of the CDR3 is 14 residues. Germline lookup yields CDR1 SNHLY and CDR2 FYNNEI. CDR3 bases: TGTGCCAGCAGTGGATCCCGGGGAAACTATGGCTACACCTTC. It yields the protein CASSGSRGNYGYTF. The whole variable domain, remainder taken from reference TRBV2 and TRBJ1-2, is EPEVTQTPSHQVTQMGQEVILRCVPISNHLYFYWYRQILGQKVEFLVSFYNNEISEKSEIFDDQFSVERPDGSNFTLKIRSTKLEDSAMYFCASSGSRGNYGYTFGSGTRLTVV.

The chain uses TRBV19 and TRBJ1-1; 8 bases are a match to TRBD1. This CDR3 spans 14 amino acids. Losses at the gene ends were 2 bases for V and 6 bases for J; bases not matched to a gene: 5. From germline, CDR1 is LNHDA and CDR2 SQIVND (reference sequence). The CDR3 loop is CASSITPGGSEAFF. The CDR3 DNA follows: TGTGCCAGTAGTATAACCCCAGGGGGCTCTGAAGCTTTCTTT.

V and J are TRBV6-2 or TRBV6-3 and TRBJ2-4; perhaps TRBD1 as D (6 bases). Germline CDR1 reads MNHEY; CDR2 reads SVGEGT. The germline V and J ends were trimmed by 0 bases and 8 bases, with 11 bases remaining between them. This CDR3 has 14 residues. The CDR3 sequence is CASSYSNRVDIQYF. For the CDR3, the DNA is TGTGCCAGCAGTTACTCGAACAGGGTTGACATTCAGTACTTC.

The V call is TRBV27, the J call TRBJ1-6; D gene uncertain. Looked up from germline, CDR1 is MNHEY and CDR2 is SMNVEV (reference sequence). The CDR3 runs to 19 residues. The ends were cut back, 3 bases at V and 0 bases at J, with 18 bases in the middle. DNA of the CDR3: TGTGCCAGCAGTTTTATGAGTCGGTTCGGGAGCTCCTATAATTCACCCCTCCACTTT. It is translated as CASSFMSRFGSSYNSPLHF.

The chain employs TRBV3-1 (or the pseudogene TRBV3-2) and TRBJ2-7; the match to TRBD2 covers 8 bases. The J segment lost 5 bases and the V segment lost 2 bases, leaving 2 bases of the junction unmatched. The CDR3 runs 13 residues. Germline CDR1 and CDR2: LGHDT and YNNKEL (reference sequence). CDR3 protein: CASSQRTSHEQYF. The DNA of the CDR3 is TGTGCCAGCAGCCAACGGACTAGCCACGAGCAGTACTTC.

The chain combines TRBV3-1 (or the pseudogene TRBV3-2) with TRBJ2-1, with D perhaps matching TRBD1 (5 bases). Germline CDR1 is LGHDT and CDR2 is YNNKEL (reference sequence). This CDR3 region has 16 residues. Trimming pared 4 bases from V and 3 bases from J, leaving 16 bases between. Here the CDR3 reads CASSLRGGTGYNEQFF. CDR3 bases: TGTGCCAGCAGCCTCCGTGGCGGAACAGGCTACAATGAGCAGTTCTTC.

V usage is TRBV5-4 and J usage is TRBJ2-3; 13 nucleotides line up with TRBD2. Unmatched junction bases numbered 12, after V lost 4 bases and J lost 7 bases. There are 17 residues in the CDR3. Germline values: CDR1 SGHNT, CDR2 YYREEE (reference sequence). CDR3 region: CASSATSGRALGYTQYF. For the CDR3, the DNA is TGTGCCAGCAGCGCAACTAGCGGGAGGGCCCTCGGTTATACGCAGTATTTT.

This clone was detected only a few times. The chain has TRBV4-3 and TRBJ2-1; 8 bases align to TRBD2. The trim removed 0 bases at V and 2 bases at J, leaving 9 bases unmatched. CDR1 and CDR2 (germline): LGHNA, YSLEER. The CDR3 length is 18 residues. CDR3 amino acids: CASSQETPGTRPYNEQFF. The CDR3 DNA sequence: TGCGCCAGCAGCCAAGAAACCCCCGGGACTAGACCCTACAATGAGCAGTTCTTC.

This chain links TRBV6-5 with TRBJ1-5; TRBD1 is a possible D gene (6 bases). Between the trimmed V and J ends, which lost 6 bases and 7 bases, there was a span of 13 bases. Germline CDR1 reads MNHEY; CDR2 reads SVGAGI. This CDR3 spans 13 amino acids. The CDR3 region is CASSPGGAQPQHF. The CDR3 DNA reads as TGTGCCAGCAGCCCCGGGGGGGCCCAGCCCCAGCATTTT.

The chain couples TRBV9 to TRBJ2-2, with 8 bases matching TRBD2. CDR3 length equals 17 residues. The J segment lost 2 bases and the V segment lost 1 base, leaving 7 bases of the junction unmatched. Germline V gene lookup returns CDR1 SGDLS and CDR2 YYNGEE. The CDR3 sequence: CASSVLYSGINTGELFF. Written as DNA, the CDR3 is TGTGCCAGCAGCGTACTATATAGCGGGATCAACACCGGGGAGCTGTTTTTT.

The V gene is TRBV6-5, the J gene TRBJ2-6; D may be TRBD1 (6 bases). The CDR3 sequence is 15 residues long. Germline-derived CDR1 and CDR2 are MNHEY and SVGAGI. Trimming cost V 5 bases and J 4 bases, with 12 bases left between them. DNA for the CDR3: TGTGCCAGCAGTCCCACAGGGTCCGGGGCCAACGTCCTGACTTTC. As protein: CASSPTGSGANVLTF.

This clone was detected only a few times. The chain joins TRBV7-9 to TRBJ2-3; TRBD2 might be the D (6 bases). This CDR3 contains 16 residues. V gave up 2 bases and J gave up 1 base, with 13 bases separating them. The germline gives CDR1 SEHNR, CDR2 FQNEAQ (reference sequence). The CDR3 coding sequence is TGTGCCAGCAGCTTATTGGTGGGGGGTGGCACAGATACGCAGTATTTT. Its translation is CASSLLVGGGTDTQYF.

The chain links TRBV6-2 or TRBV6-3 to TRBJ2-7; 7 positions agree with TRBD2. The V and J ends lost 4 bases and 2 bases, in that order; junction bases with no gene match: 5. Germline CDR1 MNHEY, CDR2 SVGEGT. The CDR3 length is 14 residues. CDR3 sequence reads: CASSSPGTTYEQYF. For the CDR3, the DNA is TGTGCCAGCAGTTCCCCCGGGACTACCTACGAGCAGTACTTC.

This chain links TRBV7-9 with TRBJ1-4; 9 nucleotides align to TRBD1. The germline V gene has CDR1 SEHNR and CDR2 FQNEAQ (reference sequence). The CDR3 has 15 amino acids. V was pared by 5 bases and J by 6 bases, with 7 bases of the junction left unmatched. In nucleotides, the CDR3 is TGTGCCAGCAGCCGGTCACAGGGGGCGTATGAAAAACTGTTTTTT. Its translation: CASSRSQGAYEKLFF.

The chain carries TRBV7-2 and TRBJ2-1; D possibly corresponds to TRBD2 (5 bases). This CDR3 region has 16 residues. CDR1 is SGHTA and CDR2 is FQGNSA in the germline V gene. Trimming left V 2 bases short and J 0 bases short, with 11 bases between. DNA of the CDR3: TGTGCCAGCAGCTTATTTGACTATAGCTCCTACAATGAGCAGTTCTTC. It encodes CASSLFDYSSYNEQFF.

This chain joins TRBV27 and TRBJ2-2, with 8 bases fitting TRBD2. Germline trimming cut 8 bases from V and 4 bases from J; bases unmatched to any gene: 15. Germline loops: CDR1 MNHEY, CDR2 SMNVEV (reference sequence). The CDR3 is made up of 17 amino acids. The CDR3 protein is CASAGGRLSTPTGELFF. CDR3 bases: TGTGCCAGCGCGGGGGGAAGGTTGAGCACCCCCACCGGGGAGCTGTTTTTT.

The rearrangement links TRBV15 to TRBJ1-2; D unclear. This CDR3 has 14 amino acids. The germline V gene encodes CDR1 LNHNV and CDR2 YYDKDF (reference sequence). Trimming cost V 0 bases and J 6 bases, with 11 bases left between them. For the CDR3, the DNA is TGTGCCACCAGCAGAGATTTCGTGGCCCATGGCTACACCTTC. Amino acids: CATSRDFVAHGYTF.

CDR3 nucleotide sequence: TGTGCCAGCAGCGTAGGGGACAGGATGAACGAGCAGTACTTC. Translated, it gives CASSVGDRMNEQYF. The chain couples TRBV9 to TRBJ2-7, with 8 positions matching TRBD1. V trimming: 0 bases; J trimming: 5 bases; junction bases outside the gene matches: 4. Germline assignment: CDR1 SGDLS and CDR2 YYNGEE. The CDR3 spans 14 residues.

This sequence joins TRBV5-1 and TRBJ2-3; D remains unclear. The V end was cut by 4 bases, the J end by 3 bases, with 18 bases between. Germline values: CDR1 SGHRS, CDR2 YFSETQ. The CDR3 sequence is 16 residues long. In nucleotides, the CDR3 is TGCGCCAGCAGCCCTCAGCTAGGATACGGGACAGATACGCAGTATTTT. It is translated as CASSPQLGYGTDTQYF. Based on the CDR3 plus reference TRBV5-1 and TRBJ2-3, the full variable domain is KAGVTQTPRYLIKTRGQQVTLSCSPISGHRSVSWYQQTPGQGLQFLFEYFSETQRNKGNFPGRFSGRQFSNSRSEMNVSTLELGDSALYLCASSPQLGYGTDTQYFGPGTRLTVL.

This chain connects TRBV12-3 or TRBV12-4 to TRBJ2-1; D is perhaps TRBD2 (6 bases). Trimming cost V 2 bases and J 12 bases, with 11 bases left between them. The length of the CDR3 is 12 residues. The CDR3 sequence: CASSLQAGWQFF. In DNA form, the CDR3 reads TGTGCCAGCAGTTTACAGGCGGGATGGCAGTTCTTC.

The CDR3 spells CASSFRQGGEQETQYF. The CDR3 DNA reads TGTGCCAGCAGCTTCCGACAGGGGGGAGAACAAGAGACCCAGTACTTC. The chain joins TRBV5-6 to TRBJ2-5; 9 nucleotides line up with TRBD1. The germline CDR1 and CDR2 sequences are SGHDT and YYEEEE. The CDR3 loop spans 16 amino acids. V gave up 2 bases and J gave up 2 bases; unmatched junction bases: 7.

The rearrangement links TRBV29-1 to TRBJ2-7; 7 bases map to TRBD1. CDR1 and CDR2 (germline): SQVTM, ANQGSEA. CDR3 length: 13 amino acids. V dropped 1 base and J dropped 5; count of bases not matched to a gene: 5. Here the CDR3 DNA reads TGCAGCGTTGAAGCTCGGACAGGAGACGAGCAGTACTTC. It encodes CSVEARTGDEQYF.